The sequence of this T cell receptor (beta chain) was determined in a study of cytomegalovirus exposure and HLA in healthy donors (dated by TCRdb to between 2016 and 2019). With respect to the entire study: An earlier analysis of about 560 of the donors reported about 260 Gb of sequence data and around 120 million unique TCR beta sequences obtained from about 179 million T cells. To decide whether each TCR beta V gene segment behaved as functional or pseudogenic, an earlier analysis of approximately 600 of the donors relied on high-throughput TCR beta sequencing. Along with the roughly 670-subject first cohort, a separate validation cohort of over a hundred different subjects was used. Class I and class II HLA loci were covered by the typing at four-digit resolution. An early release covering about 600 HLA-typed donors comprised around 300 gigabases of sequencing data and around 86 million unique TCR sequences. To predict cytomegalovirus infection status, the study combined high-throughput TCR immunosequencing, statistical association of individual TCRs with disease status, and machine learning. A later genetic analysis took genome-wide SNP genotypes for about three fifths of the 666 donors and used that subset as a discovery cohort. Rather than drawing on any new phenotypic data, the later analysis identified candidate immune exposures from TCR beta sequences and the way those sequences occurred across donors. The study aimed to test whether signatures of past pathogen exposure could be identified by cataloging public T cell receptors. Of the roughly 390 genotyped donors, approximately 81% were placed in the genetic ancestry cluster associated with self-reported Caucasian donors. Four to six DR-DQ haplotypes were handled as single units for association and clustering, since linkage in the cohort was strong. Among roughly 400 genotyped donors of the cohort, an average of about 240,000 unique TCR beta nucleotide sequences was sequenced per donor, of which about 19% were non-productive. Every repertoire in the discovery cohort had been generated on one and the same sequencing platform. The study profiled the T cell repertoires of under 850 subjects by immunosequencing and related them to cytomegalovirus serostatus. The number of donors typed differed by locus, with 629-630 for A, B, C, DRB1 and DQB1, over 500 for DQA1, 600 to 610 for DPA1, and 400 to 490 for DPB1. To study patterns of TCR occurrence, a later analysis re-analyzed previously published TCR beta repertoires from 666 donors and added high-resolution HLA genotyping. Donor age, sex, ethnicity and CMV serostatus were compiled alongside the repertoire data.

V is reduced by 2 bases and J by 1 base, leaving a spacing of 6 bases between them. Based on the germline V gene, the CDR1 and CDR2 sequences are SGHDT and YYEEEE. Measured from the cysteine to the phenylalanine, the CDR3 is 13 residues long. The kept DNA is CDR3 alone, 39 bases in frame from the first base. General study outcomes and caveats: A further reported finding was that TCR beta sequences accurately predicted the HLA-A and HLA-B alleles for most subjects in the first cohort. In a later genetic analysis, a missense DCLRE1C variant was associated with V-gene and J-gene trimming of TCR beta chains, and the association was replicated in an independent cohort. A later genetic analysis reported fewer N-insertions in productive TCRs among donors in an Asian-associated ancestry cluster than the roughly 690-donor mean. A total of about 180 TCR beta chains were listed by the study as associated with cytomegalovirus. Several of the top co-occurrence clusters appeared to be linked to parvovirus B19, influenza, CMV and Epstein-Barr virus, according to a later analysis. Most CMV-associated TCR beta chains appeared to be HLA-restricted in a later analysis, and the HLA associations seemed to be driven largely by CMV exposure. The presence/absence analyses assumed that sequencing depth was roughly uniform across donors, and that assumption may not be true. In a later analysis, HLA-associated TCR beta chains showed more clonal expansion and lower generation probabilities than non-associated chains that were equally common. According to the authors, the approach could potentially be generalized to other disease states and immunological phenotypes. Assigning TCR associations to individual alleles was difficult when HLA alleles, especially DR and DQ, strongly co-occurred. An earlier analysis of approximately 570 of the donors showed that most TCR beta V segments appeared in productive rearrangements either about 87% or about 30% of the time, which broadly matched IMGT annotations. A few of the identified cytomegalovirus-associated TCR beta chains were confirmed in vitro to be specific for cytomegalovirus antigens. CMV serostatus was the only immune exposure information available for the cohort. The sequencing pipeline was judged likely to have produced a cluster of highly shared sequence variants as a technical artifact. Some IMGT-functional V segments, including TRBV6-2 and TRBV6-3, could not be told apart with the 87-base-pair reads, so those segments were excluded. In a later analysis, about 16,000 TCR beta sequences were associated with specific HLA alleles at a false discovery rate of 0.05. Most TCR sequences were seen in very few donors, while some public TCRs were found in many individuals. HLA typing was unavailable for some donors at each locus, so association tests used only the typed subset. In this cohort, only TCR beta chains were sequenced, and detectable features were limited by the absence of alpha or paired-chain data. Because counts were too low, 15 to 20 rarely observed V segments, including chromosome 9 orphons, were left out of the earlier analysis of 500 to 750 of the donors. In both the original and validation cohorts, the classifier was reported to diagnose cytomegalovirus status with high specificity and sensitivity. In a later analysis, the rate of TCR association differed among HLA loci, with DRB1 alleles having the most associated TCRs and HLA-C alleles having the fewest. Correlated functional status among segregating V segments might be attributable to linkage disequilibrium, but an unknown experimental factor could not be ruled out.

Library preparation employed the immunoSEQ multiplex PCR assay. For the multiplex PCR, a mixture combining 60 forward primers for TCR Vbeta segments and 13 reverse primers for TCR Jbeta segments was used. A multiplex PCR assay on genomic DNA amplified the CDR3 region of rearranged TCR beta genes. On the Illumina HiSeq System, the amplified TCR beta libraries were sequenced as 87-base-pair reads. Under the source paper's analysis protocol: Across the 670 or so repertoires, a later analysis counted 80 million or so unique TCR beta chains, about 10 million of which were shared by at least two donors. Raw reads were error-corrected and collapsed into unique sequences by a nearest-neighbor algorithm in which closely related sequences were merged to remove PCR and sequencing errors. CDR3 sequences were aligned to IMGT reference sequences to assign V, D and J gene segments. For a sequence to be retained, a match of at least six nucleotides to both a V gene segment and a J gene segment was required. A rearrangement counted as productive if the CDR3 had no stop codons and remained in frame with V and J, and every other rearrangement counted as non-productive. CDR3 was defined according to IMGT convention as the region running from the second conserved V-encoded cysteine to the conserved J-encoded phenylalanine. In an earlier analysis of roughly 580 of the donors, sequences lacking an unambiguous match to a single V gene segment were excluded. In an earlier analysis of 450 to 700 of the donors, V segments were called functional above 56.7% productive rearrangements and were called segregating when the between-donor standard deviation exceeded 5%. A statistical classification framework was built for diagnosing cytomegalovirus status from the catalog of TCR beta chain sequences. A later analysis assigned V and J genes by comparing TCR nucleotide sequences with IMGT/GENE-DB human TR gene sequences. A later analysis assigned CDR3 sequences and most-parsimonious VDJ recombination scenarios with the TCRdist pipeline. In a later analysis, every TCR beta chain was defined by the combination of its CDR3 amino acid sequence and its V-gene family, and reads without a unique V-gene family were dropped. A later analysis removed several hundred highly shared, low-generation-probability nucleotide sequences to deal with suspected cross-contamination and a sequencing artifact. In a later analysis, a clonal expansion index for each public chain was calculated from normalized within-repertoire ranks of inferred template counts. Generation probabilities in a later analysis came from a VDJ recombination model fitted to out-of-frame rearrangements, and those results were checked against IGoR. In a later analysis, hypergeometric tests were used to score TCR-TCR, TCR-HLA and TCR-CMV co-occurrence, with a repertoire-size bias correction applied to TCR pairs. A later analysis estimated false discovery rates by permuting HLA or CMV assignments 20 times. A later analysis grouped co-occurring TCRs with DBSCAN, adding TCRdist sequence similarity when clustering within HLA-allele-positive subsets. For co-occurrence clustering, repertoires with fewer than 30,000 or more than 120,000 public chains were excluded, along with several repertoires with anomalous nucleotide sharing. TCRdb obtained this table from immuneACCESS and retained in-frame rearrangements with V and J assigned. These tables miss some clones; where compared with another copy, unresolved V genes account for less than half of the shortfall, and the remainder is unexplained. The D gene and trimming were derived from the DNA, and the V and J assignments and clone size from that table. The sample yields around 270,000 clones; 80% were counted once. More than 0.3% of the sample belongs to the ten largest clones.

The cohort consisted of more than 650 healthy bone marrow donors. At the time of sampling, every cohort member was nominally healthy, though immune exposures that went unrecorded were likely present. The donor was CMV seronegative and was included in the group of 352 seronegative cohort members. A peripheral blood sample was provided by each donor, and peripheral blood mononuclear cells were used for TCR beta sequencing. Genomic DNA extraction from the blood cell samples was performed with the Qiagen DNeasy Blood Extraction Kit. Concerning this clone itself: The target of this receptor is not known. The input lacks base qualities; no much larger clone sits a single base away. This specimen includes other DNA sequences encoding the same CDR3.

The chain joins TRBV5-6 to TRBJ1-1; too little of a D gene remains to name it. Sequencing was performed on PBMCs. This clonotype was sampled from a girl aged 2-15 years in good health and CMV-seronegative. The nucleotide sequence reads TGTGCCAGCAGCTTACTTCCGAACACTGAAGCTTTCTTT. Its product reads: CASSLLPNTEAFF.